Listed below are T cell receptor beta chains from one sample, sequenced in a study of blood T cells in healthy people across ages. TCRdb itself ran the 5' RACE reads through MiXCR, one entry per CDR3 protein. The sample holds some 710,000 distinct CDR3 sequences, 20% to 25% seen once. Sequencing was done on a sample of blood. The source of these receptors is a man aged 65 to 85 in good health. The CDR3 runs from the conserved cysteine through the conserved F or W. D genes are given only for firm matches. Rows may omit the clone size; those that give it use once, few, many or a size class.

J gene,V gene,clone size,D gene,CDR3 length,CDR3 protein,CDR3 DNA
TRBJ2-5,TRBV3-1,few,.,14,CASSQDMQREAQYF,TGTGCCAGCAGCCAAGATATGCAGCGCGAGGCCCAGTACTTC
TRBJ2-1,TRBV6-1,few,TRBD2,15,CASSFGTSGGDEQFF,TGTGCCAGCAGTTTCGGGACTAGCGGGGGCGATGAGCAGTTCTTC
TRBJ2-3,TRBV7-2,few,.,16,CASSLDRAMGTDTQYF,TGTGCCAGCAGCTTAGATCGGGCCATGGGTACAGATACGCAGTATTTT
TRBJ2-5,TRBV24-1,few,.,13,CATSDQRWETQYF,TGTGCCACCAGTGATCAAAGATGGGAGACCCAGTACTTC
TRBJ2-7,TRBV3-1,.,.,14,CASSQGKSSYEQYF,TGTGCCAGCAGCCAAGGGAAGAGCTCCTACGAGCAGTACTTC
TRBJ2-3,TRBV4-1,few,TRBD2,17,CASSQVWLASGMYTQYF,TGCGCCAGCAGCCAAGTATGGTTGGCTAGCGGGATGTATACGCAGTATTTT
TRBJ2-1,TRBV29-1,few,TRBD1,13,CSADRDRRNEQFF,TGCAGCGCTGACCGGGACAGAAGGAATGAGCAGTTCTTC
TRBJ2-7,TRBV24-1,.,.,13,CATSDGPTYEQYF,TGTGCCACCAGTGATGGGCCGACCTACGAGCAGTACTTC
TRBJ2-2,TRBV5-1,few,.,15,CASSLVAQHTGELFF,TGCGCCAGCAGCTTGGTCGCACAACACACCGGGGAGCTGTTTTTT
TRBJ2-5,TRBV2,few,.,16,CASSKPQGPYQETQYF,TGTGCCAGCAGTAAACCACAGGGACCCTACCAAGAGACCCAGTACTTC
TRBJ2-7,TRBV27,many,.,14,CASSLSGGSYEQYF,TGTGCCAGCAGTTTATCAGGGGGCTCCTACGAGCAGTACTTC
TRBJ1-1,TRBV7-2,few,.,13,CANSLVSYTEAFF,TGTGCCAACAGCTTAGTGTCTTACACTGAAGCTTTCTTT
TRBJ1-5,TRBV4-1,few,.,17,CASSQALLVPFNQPQHF,TGCGCCAGCAGCCAGGCACTTTTAGTACCCTTCAATCAGCCCCAGCATTTT
TRBJ2-3,TRBV7-9,few,TRBD2,20,CASSQWRAGGQKRATDTQYF,TGTGCCAGCAGCCAGTGGCGAGCGGGGGGGCAGAAGAGAGCCACAGATACGCAGTATTTT
TRBJ2-1,TRBV20-1,.,.,11,CSARFGNEQFF,TGCAGTGCTAGATTTGGCAATGAGCAGTTCTTC
TRBJ2-1,TRBV5-1,.,.,16,CASSSYGRSGGDEQFF,TGCGCCAGCAGCTCCTACGGACGCAGCGGAGGGGATGAGCAGTTCTTC
TRBJ1-6,TRBV28,few,.,15,CASTLGGPQNSPLHF,TGTGCCAGCACCCTAGGGGGGCCACAGAATTCACCCCTCCACTTT
TRBJ2-1,TRBV19,.,TRBD2,17,CASSIDPRTSGYNEQFF,TGTGCCAGTAGTATAGATCCACGGACTAGCGGGTACAATGAGCAGTTCTTC
TRBJ2-1,TRBV25-1,.,TRBD1,16,CASSDLTGGKYNEQFF,TGTGCCAGCAGTGATCTAACAGGGGGAAAGTACAATGAGCAGTTCTTC
TRBJ1-1,TRBV5-6,.,.,11,CASSRQLEAFF,TGTGCCAGCAGCCGACAGCTTGAAGCTTTCTTT
TRBJ2-1,TRBV7-9,.,.,14,CASSLLAGSNEQFF,TGTGCCAGCAGCTTACTGGCCGGGTCCAATGAGCAGTTCTTC
TRBJ1-6,TRBV2,few,TRBD1,16,CASRGQGASYNSPLHF,TGTGCCAGCAGGGGACAGGGGGCCTCCTATAATTCACCCCTCCACTTT
TRBJ2-1,TRBV20-1,few,TRBD2,17,CSASRTSGRRSYNEQFF,TGCAGTGCTAGCCGGACTAGCGGGAGGAGGTCCTACAATGAGCAGTTCTTC
TRBJ1-1,TRBV7-6,few,TRBD1,15,CASGQTRGRLTEAFF,TGTGCCAGCGGCCAGACAAGGGGGCGGCTCACTGAAGCTTTCTTT
TRBJ1-2,TRBV11-2,few,.,11,CASSSRRDTYF,TGTGCCAGCAGCTCCCGTAGGGACACTTACTTC
TRBJ2-5,TRBV9,few,.,15,CASSLSPDSQETQYF,TGTGCCAGCAGCCTAAGCCCGGACAGTCAAGAGACCCAGTACTTC